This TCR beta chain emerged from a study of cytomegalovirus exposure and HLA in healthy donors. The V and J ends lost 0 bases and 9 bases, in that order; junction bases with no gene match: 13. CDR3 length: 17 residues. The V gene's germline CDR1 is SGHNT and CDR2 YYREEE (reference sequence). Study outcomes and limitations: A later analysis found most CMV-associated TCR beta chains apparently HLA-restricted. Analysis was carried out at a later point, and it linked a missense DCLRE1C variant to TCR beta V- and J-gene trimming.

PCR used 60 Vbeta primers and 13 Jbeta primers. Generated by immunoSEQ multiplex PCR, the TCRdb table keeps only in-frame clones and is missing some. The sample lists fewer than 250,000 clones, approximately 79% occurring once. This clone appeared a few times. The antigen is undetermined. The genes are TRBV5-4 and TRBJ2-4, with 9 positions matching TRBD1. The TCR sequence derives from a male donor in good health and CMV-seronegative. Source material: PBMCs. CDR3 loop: CASSLASGQGRKGIQYF. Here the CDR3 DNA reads TGTGCCAGCAGCTTGGCGTCTGGACAGGGGAGAAAGGGCATTCAGTACTTC.